This TCR beta chain derives from a study of beta chain features in type 1 diabetes (dated by TCRdb to the late 2010s). Study-level background: Mean age, gender distribution, total cell number and subset yield did not differ between patients and healthy donors. A total of about 100,000,000 sorted cells were examined across all samples, and RNA yield correlated strongly with the number of cells per subset. The study compared TCRB repertoires of sorted circulating CD4+ T cell subsets between recently diagnosed type 1 diabetes patients and matched healthy donors. Whereas all 28 donors provided naive and central memory subsets, regulatory and stem cell-like memory subsets were isolated from just 8 patients and about eight healthy donors.

Each donor gave one peripheral blood draw, roughly 110 mL on average, collected into heparinised tubes. A BD FACSAria II and a panel including CD45RO, CCR7, CD25, CD127, CD95 and CD27 were used to sort naive, central memory, regulatory and stem cell-like memory CD4+ T cells. Purity was above 95% for every sorted population. PBMCs were isolated right away by Lymphoprep density gradient centrifugation and were stained directly, without culture. To minimize batch effects, samples were stained and sorted in pairs, one healthy donor with one patient per experiment. Worth noting for this clone: The antigen this receptor binds is unknown. One base away there is no much larger clone; base qualities are not given.

The study at large found these results: Naive, central memory and regulatory TCRB repertoires appeared to be more similar among patients than among healthy donors. Because cDNA was sequenced instead of genomic DNA, activated cells with high expression could be over-represented, although the groups did not differ in activation or CD3 levels. HLA sub-analyses involved small numbers of individuals, so any influence of HLA type on TCRB rearrangement remained unresolved. At VDJ recombination sites, type 1 diabetes patients had fewer insertions and more deleted nucleotides, which implies abnormalities in thymic rearrangement. PCR may preferentially amplify shorter templates, but because patient and control samples were amplified and corrected together, any resulting skew would affect both groups equally. Type 1 diabetes patients showed a moderate but significant shortening of TCRB CDR3 length in all four CD4+ subsets.

The entire amount of isolated RNA was reverse transcribed using the High Capacity cDNA Reverse Transcription Kit, so the sequenced TCRB transcripts were expressed ones. Deep immunoSEQ sequencing was performed on naive, central memory and regulatory T cell samples, with an average of roughly 3.5 million total reads per sample. Sorted cells were lysed in RLT buffer and RNA was extracted with DNase-treated RNeasy Micro or Mini kits, depending on cell number. To prevent cross-contamination, every cell subset was processed on its own, while patient and healthy donor samples were processed together. TCRB sequences were amplified from cDNA with the immunoSEQ multiplex PCR, producing 87-bp fragments spanning the CDR3 region. Amplicons were sequenced on the Illumina HiSeq platform. The authors' pipeline ran thus. PCR bias was computationally corrected using synthetic template baselines, reads within Hamming distance 2 were collapsed, and singletons that could not be merged were discarded. Reads were aligned to IMGT to assign V, D and J genes, CDR3 length, and insertions or deletions at six rearrangement sites. Clonotype counts were normalized to sorted cell number within each subset before computing true diversity and Gini coefficients with the tcR R package. The overlap coefficient, calculated on TCRB nucleotide sequences, was used to quantify repertoire sharing. Out-of-frame TCRB sequences from naive cells were analyzed to stand in for the pre-selection repertoire. In TCRdb, the immuneACCESS table is reduced to in-frame sequences with V and J assigned. These tables do not hold every clone; where another copy was compared, an unresolved V gene accounts for under half, and the others remain unexplained. That table supplies the V and J calls and clone size; D and trimming were determined from the DNA. The sample table lists about 410,000 clones, roughly 13% of them with a count of one. The top ten hold about 0.04% of the sample.

V and J are truncated by 5 bases and 1 base respectively, leaving an intervening sequence of 11 bases. CDR1 and CDR2 were assigned from the germline V gene as SQVTM and ANQGSEA. Reading from cysteine to phenylalanine, the CDR3 counts 13 amino acids. The read is trimmed to its CDR3 DNA, 39 bases read in frame from base 1. The sequence was obtained from a man aged 30 to 39 in good health. The chain couples TRBV29-1 to TRBJ1-1; no D gene can be assigned with confidence. Sequenced: naive CD4+ T cells from blood. The label giving this sample's cell subset or site can be read as: true naive CD4+ T cells. In nucleotide form, the sequence is TGCAGCGTTAAGTCGGGGTCGAACACTGAAGCTTTCTTT. Its translation is CSVKSGSNTEAFF.